This T cell receptor beta chain came from a study of CD8+CD57+ T cells in acquired aplastic anemia listed by TCRdb under 2018. In the study overall: Extracted DNA from sorted CD4+ and CD8+ cells averaged approximately 3 ug, ranging from about 0.18 to 27.4 ug. CD8+CD57+ expansion was defined as frequency above the mean frequency observed in healthy subjects. What the research found in general, with its limitations: Patients and healthy controls showed no significant difference in CD8+ Simpson's diversity (P=0.060). Although twenty-nine CD8+ CDR3 sequences were shared by patients and controls, these sequences appeared highly expressed in patients and within the immunodominant clones of patients.

Genomic DNA served as template for TCR beta VDJ combination and CDR3 sequence profiling. An Illumina HiSeq 2000 was used for TCR repertoire sequencing. In the authors' own workflow: Repertoires were assessed using TRBV/TRBJ rearrangement plots, CDR3 size and DJ length profiles, and Simpson's diversity index. The most abundant DNA sequence in the deep sequencing data was taken as the immunodominant clone. CDR3 amino acid sequences were checked for sharing between subjects and were compared against published repertoires and the VDJdb database. The public reads were quality trimmed at Q25 with fastp and then assembled into clones with MiXCR by TCRdb, keeping productive beta chains. Records with the same CDR3 protein are collapsed into one entry carrying the most frequent genes and DNA. The authors' filters were not applied to this entry. The sample table lists 270,000 or so distinct CDR3 sequences, about 80% of them with a count of one. The ten biggest clones cover approximately 40% of the sample.

Its CDR3 holds 16 amino acids, cysteine through phenylalanine. The entry retains the CDR3 DNA only, 48 bases that are in frame from base 1. The germline V gene specifies SGHVS as CDR1 and FQNEAQ as CDR2. V loses 0 bases of germline sequence and J loses 8 bases, and the interval between the two ends is 17 bases. Expansion of CD8+CD57+ cells had been shown by flow cytometry in the patients chosen for sequencing. Severe acquired aplastic anemia was diagnosed in all patients according to International Study of Aplastic Anemia and Agranulocytosis and Camitta criteria. No patient had received any therapy when blood was sampled. TCR repertoires of sorted CD4+ and CD8+ blood T cells from severe aplastic anemia patients and healthy subjects were deep-sequenced in the study. In the USA, patient enrollment took place under clinicaltrials.gov protocols 00001620, 01623167, 00001397, 00071045, 00081523 and 00961064. Ficoll-Paque density gradient centrifugation was used to isolate peripheral blood mononuclear cells. Before DNA extraction, CD4+ and CD8+ T cells were sorted by FACS or by magnetic beads.

Notes on this clonotype: Its antigen remains undetermined. No base quality information exists; no much larger clone differs at one position.

The chain was built from TRBV7-8 and TRBJ2-1; no D gene can be assigned with confidence. This receptor was taken from a human donor with aplastic anemia. The material sequenced was sorted CD4+, CD8+, or CD8+CD57+ T cells (not recorded which) from PBMCs. The nucleotide sequence is given as TGTGCCAGCAGCTTAGCAGGAAGTCGCGAGAGCGATGAGCAGTTCTTC. The encoded protein is CASSLAGSRESDEQFF.